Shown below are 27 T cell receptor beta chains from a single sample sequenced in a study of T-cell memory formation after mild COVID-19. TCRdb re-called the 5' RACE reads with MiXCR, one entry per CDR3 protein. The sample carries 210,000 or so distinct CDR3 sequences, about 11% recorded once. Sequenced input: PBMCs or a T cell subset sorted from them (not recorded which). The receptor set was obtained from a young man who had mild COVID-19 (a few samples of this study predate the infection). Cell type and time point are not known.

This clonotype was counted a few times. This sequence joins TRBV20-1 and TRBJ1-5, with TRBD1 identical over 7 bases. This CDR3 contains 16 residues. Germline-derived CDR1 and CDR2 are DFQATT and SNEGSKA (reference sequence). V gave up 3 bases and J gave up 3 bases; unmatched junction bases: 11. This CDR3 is CSASVGWGQLNQPQHF. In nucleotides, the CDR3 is TGCAGTGCTAGTGTCGGGTGGGGACAGCTCAATCAGCCCCAGCATTTT.

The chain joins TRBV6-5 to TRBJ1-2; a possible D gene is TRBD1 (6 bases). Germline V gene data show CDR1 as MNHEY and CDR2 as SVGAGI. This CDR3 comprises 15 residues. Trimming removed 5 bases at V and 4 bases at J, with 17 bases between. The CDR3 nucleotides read TGTGCCAGCAGTCTCAACAGGAAGGGGGGCTATGGCTACACCTTC. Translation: CASSLNRKGGYGYTF.

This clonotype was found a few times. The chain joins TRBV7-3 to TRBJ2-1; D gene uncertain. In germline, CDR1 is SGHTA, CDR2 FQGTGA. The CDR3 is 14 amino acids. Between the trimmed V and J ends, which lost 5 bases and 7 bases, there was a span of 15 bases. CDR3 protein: CASSPGLNRNEQFF. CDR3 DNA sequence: TGTGCCAGCAGCCCGGGCCTTAATCGGAATGAGCAGTTCTTC.

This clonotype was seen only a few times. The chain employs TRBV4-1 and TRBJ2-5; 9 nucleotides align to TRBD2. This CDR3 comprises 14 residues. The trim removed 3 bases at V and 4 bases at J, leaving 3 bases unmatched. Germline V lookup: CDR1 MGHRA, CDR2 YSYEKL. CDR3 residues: CASSQVAGVETQYF. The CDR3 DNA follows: TGCGCCAGCAGCCAGGTAGCGGGGGTAGAGACCCAGTACTTC.

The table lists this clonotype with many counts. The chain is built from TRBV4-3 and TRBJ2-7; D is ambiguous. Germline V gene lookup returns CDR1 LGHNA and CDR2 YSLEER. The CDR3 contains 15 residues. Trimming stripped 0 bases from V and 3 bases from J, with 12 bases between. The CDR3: CASSQDYGSDYEQYF. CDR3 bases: TGCGCCAGCAGCCAAGATTACGGTTCCGACTACGAGCAGTACTTC.

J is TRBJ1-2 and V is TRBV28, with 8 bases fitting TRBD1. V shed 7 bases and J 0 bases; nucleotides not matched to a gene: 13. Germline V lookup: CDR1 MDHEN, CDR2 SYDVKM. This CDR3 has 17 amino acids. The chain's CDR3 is CASMRGLGQGSNYGYTF. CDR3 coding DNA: TGTGCCAGCATGAGGGGCCTAGGACAGGGCTCTAACTATGGCTACACCTTC.

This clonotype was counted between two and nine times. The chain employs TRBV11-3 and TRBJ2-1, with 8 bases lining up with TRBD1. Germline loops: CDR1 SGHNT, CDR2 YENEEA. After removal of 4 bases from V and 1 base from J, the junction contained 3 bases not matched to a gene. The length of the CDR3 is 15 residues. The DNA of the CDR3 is TGTGCCAGCAGCTCAGGACAGGGTTCCTACAATGAGCAGTTCTTC. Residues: CASSSGQGSYNEQFF. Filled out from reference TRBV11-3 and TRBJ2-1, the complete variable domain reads EAGVVQSPRYKIIEKKQPVAFWCNPISGHNTLYWYLQNLGQGPELLIRYENEEAVDDSQLPKDRFSAERLKGVDSTLKIQPAELGDSAVYLCASSSGQGSYNEQFFGPGTRLTVL.

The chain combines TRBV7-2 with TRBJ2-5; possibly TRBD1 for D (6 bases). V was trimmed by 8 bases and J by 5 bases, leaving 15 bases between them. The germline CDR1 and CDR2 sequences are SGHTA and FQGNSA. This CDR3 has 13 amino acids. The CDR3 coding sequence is TGTGCCAGCGGATTAACAGGGCTGGAGACCCAGTACTTC. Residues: CASGLTGLETQYF.

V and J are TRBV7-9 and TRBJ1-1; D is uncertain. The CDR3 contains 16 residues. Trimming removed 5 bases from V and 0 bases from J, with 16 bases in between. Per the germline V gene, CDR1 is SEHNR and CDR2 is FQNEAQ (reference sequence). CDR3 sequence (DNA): TGTGCCAGCAGCCTCCCCCGGACGGGGATGAACACTGAAGCTTTCTTT. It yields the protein CASSLPRTGMNTEAFF.

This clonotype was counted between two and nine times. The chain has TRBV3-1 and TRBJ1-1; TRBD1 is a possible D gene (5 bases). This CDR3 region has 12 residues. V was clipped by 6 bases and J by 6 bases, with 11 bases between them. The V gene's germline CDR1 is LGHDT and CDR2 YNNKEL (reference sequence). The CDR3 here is CASSPGGAEAFF. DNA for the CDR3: TGTGCCAGCAGTCCCGGGGGGGCTGAAGCTTTCTTT.

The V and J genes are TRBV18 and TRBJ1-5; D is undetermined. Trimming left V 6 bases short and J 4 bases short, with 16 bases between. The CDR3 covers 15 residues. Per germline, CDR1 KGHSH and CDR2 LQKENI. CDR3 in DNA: TGTGCCAGCTCCGGAAGGGCCTCTAGTAATCAGCCCCAGCATTTT. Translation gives CASSGRASSNQPQHF.

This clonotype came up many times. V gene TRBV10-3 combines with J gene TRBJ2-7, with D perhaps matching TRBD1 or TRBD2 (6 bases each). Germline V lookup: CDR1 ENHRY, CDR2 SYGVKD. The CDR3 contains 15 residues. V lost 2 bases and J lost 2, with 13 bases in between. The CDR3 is CAISETTRGPYEQYV. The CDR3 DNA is TGTGCCATCAGTGAGACGACACGGGGGCCCTACGAGCAGTACGTC.

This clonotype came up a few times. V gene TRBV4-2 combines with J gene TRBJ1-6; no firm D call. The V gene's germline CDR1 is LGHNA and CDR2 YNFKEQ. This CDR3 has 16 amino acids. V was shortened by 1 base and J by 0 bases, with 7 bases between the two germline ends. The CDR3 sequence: CASSQVPGSYNSPLHF. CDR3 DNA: TGTGCCAGCAGCCAAGTACCCGGCTCCTATAATTCACCCCTCCACTTT.

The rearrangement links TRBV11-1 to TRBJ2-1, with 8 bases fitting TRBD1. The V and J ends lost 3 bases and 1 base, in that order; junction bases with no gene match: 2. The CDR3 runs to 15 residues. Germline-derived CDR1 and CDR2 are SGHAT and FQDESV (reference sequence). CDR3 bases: TGTGCCAGCAGCTTCCAGGGGGCTTCCTACAATGAGCAGTTCTTC. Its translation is CASSFQGASYNEQFF.

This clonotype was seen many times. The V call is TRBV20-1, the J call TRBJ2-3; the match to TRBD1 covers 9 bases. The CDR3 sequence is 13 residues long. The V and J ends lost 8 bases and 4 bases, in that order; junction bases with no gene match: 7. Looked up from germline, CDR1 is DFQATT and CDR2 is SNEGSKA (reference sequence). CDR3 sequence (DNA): TGCAGTCATCCGGGACAGGGACCAGATACGCAGTATTTT. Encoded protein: CSHPGQGPDTQYF.

The CDR3 protein is CSVWGKETQYF. DNA for the CDR3: TGCAGCGTTTGGGGGAAAGAGACCCAGTACTTC. The chain uses TRBV29-1 and TRBJ2-5; possibly TRBD1 or TRBD2 for D (5 bases each). Germline-derived CDR1 and CDR2 are SQVTM and ANQGSEA. The CDR3 runs 11 residues. V lost 5 bases and J 3 bases, leaving 7 bases between the germline ends.

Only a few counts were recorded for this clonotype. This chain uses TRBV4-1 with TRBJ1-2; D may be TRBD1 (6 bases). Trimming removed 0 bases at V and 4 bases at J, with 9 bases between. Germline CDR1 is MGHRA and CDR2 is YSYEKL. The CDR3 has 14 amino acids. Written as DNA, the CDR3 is TGCGCCAGCAGCCAAGATCCACAGGGCTATGGCTACACCTTC. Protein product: CASSQDPQGYGYTF.

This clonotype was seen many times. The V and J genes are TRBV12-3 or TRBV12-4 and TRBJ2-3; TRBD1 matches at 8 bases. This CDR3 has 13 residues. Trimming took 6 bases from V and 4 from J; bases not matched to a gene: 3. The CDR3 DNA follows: TGTGCCAGCAGCACGGGACAGGCAGATACGCAGTATTTT. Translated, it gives CASSTGQADTQYF.

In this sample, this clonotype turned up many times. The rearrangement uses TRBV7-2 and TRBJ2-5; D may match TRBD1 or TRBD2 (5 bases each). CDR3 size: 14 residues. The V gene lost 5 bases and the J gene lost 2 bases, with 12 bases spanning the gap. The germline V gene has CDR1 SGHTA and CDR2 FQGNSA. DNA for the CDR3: TGTGCCAGCAGCCGGGGACGGGATCAAGAGACCCAGTACTTC. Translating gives CASSRGRDQETQYF.

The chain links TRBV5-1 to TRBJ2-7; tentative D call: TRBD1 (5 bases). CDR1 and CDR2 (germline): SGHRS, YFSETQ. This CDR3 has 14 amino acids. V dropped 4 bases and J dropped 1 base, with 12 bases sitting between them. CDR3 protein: CASSLRAGSYEQYV. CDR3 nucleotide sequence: TGCGCCAGCAGCCTCCGGGCAGGGTCCTACGAGCAGTACGTC.

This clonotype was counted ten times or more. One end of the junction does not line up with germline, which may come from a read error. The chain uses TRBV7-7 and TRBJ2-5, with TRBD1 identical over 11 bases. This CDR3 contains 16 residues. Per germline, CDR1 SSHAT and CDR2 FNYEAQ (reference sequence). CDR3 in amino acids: CASSLAGQGAGETQYF. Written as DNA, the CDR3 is TGTGCTAGCAGCTTAGCAGGACAGGGGGCCGGAGAGACCCAGTACTTC.

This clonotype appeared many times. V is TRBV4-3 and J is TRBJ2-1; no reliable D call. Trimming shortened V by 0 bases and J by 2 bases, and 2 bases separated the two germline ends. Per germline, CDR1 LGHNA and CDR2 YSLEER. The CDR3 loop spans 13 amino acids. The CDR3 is CASSQEPYNEQFF. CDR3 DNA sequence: TGCGCCAGCAGCCAAGAACCCTACAATGAGCAGTTCTTC.

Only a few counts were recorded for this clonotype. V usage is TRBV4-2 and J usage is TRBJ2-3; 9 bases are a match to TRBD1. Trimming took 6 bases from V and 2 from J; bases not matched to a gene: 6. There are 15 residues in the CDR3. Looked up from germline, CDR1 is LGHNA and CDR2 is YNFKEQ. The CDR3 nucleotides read TGTGCCAGCAGGGAACGGGACAGGGCCACAGATACGCAGTATTTT. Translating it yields CASRERDRATDTQYF.

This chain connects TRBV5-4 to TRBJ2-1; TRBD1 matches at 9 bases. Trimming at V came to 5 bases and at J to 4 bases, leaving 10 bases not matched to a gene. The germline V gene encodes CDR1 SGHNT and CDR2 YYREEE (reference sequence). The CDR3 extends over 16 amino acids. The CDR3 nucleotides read TGTGCCAGCAGTGAAGCCCGGGACAGGGTTTACAATGAGCAGTTCTTC. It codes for CASSEARDRVYNEQFF. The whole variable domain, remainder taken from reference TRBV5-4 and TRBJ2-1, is ETGVTQSPTHLIKTRGQQVTLRCSSQSGHNTVSWYQQALGQGPQFIFQYYREEENGRGNFPPRFSGLQFPNYSSELNVNALELDDSALYLCASSEARDRVYNEQFFGPGTRLTVL.

The CDR3 loop reads CASSEAGITPLHF. In DNA, the CDR3 is TGTGCCAGCAGTGAAGCCGGGATCACCCCCCTCCACTTT. This chain joins TRBV2 and TRBJ1-6, with no clear D. Trimming took 0 bases from V and 13 from J, leaving 10 bases between them. The germline CDR1 and CDR2 sequences are SNHLY and FYNNEI. This CDR3 has 13 amino acids.

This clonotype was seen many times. The CDR3 region is CASRGYYGYTF. The CDR3 DNA reads as TGCGCCAGCAGGGGATATTATGGCTACACCTTC. V is TRBV5-1 and J is TRBJ1-2, with unresolved D. This CDR3 has 11 amino acids. Germline lookup yields CDR1 SGHRS and CDR2 YFSETQ. Between the trimmed V and J ends, which lost 5 bases and 5 bases, there was a span of 7 bases.

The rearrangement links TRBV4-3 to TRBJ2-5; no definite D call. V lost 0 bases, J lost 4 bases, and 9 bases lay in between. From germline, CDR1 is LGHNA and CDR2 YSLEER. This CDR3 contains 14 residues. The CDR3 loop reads CASSQDSQRETQYF. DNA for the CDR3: TGCGCCAGCAGCCAAGATAGCCAGCGAGAGACCCAGTACTTC.